The 22 T cell receptor beta chains reported below all come from one sample, sequenced in a study of T cells after posttransplantation cyclophosphamide (dated by TCRdb to 2016 to 2018). Libraries were made using the immunoSEQ multiplex PCR assay. Not all clones reach the TCRdb copy of this immuneACCESS table, which keeps in-frame sequences only. Checked studies attribute under half of the gap to unresolved V genes and leave the rest unexplained. Present in this sample are some 53,000 clones, roughly 84% of which were seen just once. In total, the top ten clones hold roughly 2.8% of the sample. The sequenced sample consisted of PBMCs. All receptors derive from a man aged 25-45 years with a blood cancer, CMV-positive, and with a related stem cell donor.

This sequence joins TRBV7-9 and TRBJ2-4; 8 nucleotides line up with TRBD1. The CDR3 length is 13 residues. CDR1 SEHNR and CDR2 FQNEAQ come from the germline V gene (reference sequence). J gave up 12 bases and V 3 bases, and 7 bases lay outside the gene matches. The CDR3 loop is CASSLLGQGDQYF. The CDR3 nucleotides are TGTGCCAGCAGCTTGCTAGGACAGGGAGATCAGTACTTC. The full variable domain, in which reference TRBV7-9 and TRBJ2-4 provide the parts outside the CDR3, is DTGVSQNPRHKITKRGQNVTFRCDPISEHNRLYWYRQTLGQGPEFLTYFQNEAQLEKSRLLSDRFSAERPKGSFSTLEIQRTEQGDSAMYLCASSLLGQGDQYFGAGTRLSVL.

The chain joins TRBV11-2 to TRBJ2-2, with no clear D. With 1 base removed from V and 2 bases from J, the gap between germline ends came to 2 bases. The CDR3 is 13 amino acids. Per germline, CDR1 SGHAT and CDR2 FQNNGV. The CDR3 nucleotides read TGTGCCAGCAGCTTAGCAAACACCGGGGAGCTGTTTTTT. This gives the protein CASSLANTGELFF.

V is TRBV9 and J is TRBJ2-3; D possibly corresponds to TRBD2 (6 bases). The V end lost 3 bases, the J end lost 4 bases, and 9 bases lay between the germline ends. The CDR3 covers 13 residues. Per the germline V gene, CDR1 is SGDLS and CDR2 is YYNGEE. This chain's CDR3 is CASSATGADTQYF. CDR3 nucleotides: TGTGCCAGCAGCGCGACGGGAGCAGATACGCAGTATTTT.

This chain links TRBV7-9 with TRBJ2-7; TRBD1 agrees at 7 bases. This CDR3 spans 15 amino acids. V lost 3 bases to trimming and J lost 3 bases; unmatched junction nucleotides: 8. Germline V gene sequence: CDR1 SEHNR, CDR2 FQNEAQ (reference sequence). Written as DNA, the CDR3 is TGTGCCAGCAGCTTTACCTCGACAGGGAACTACGAGCAGTACTTC. Protein product: CASSFTSTGNYEQYF.

J is TRBJ2-7 and V is TRBV27; 8 bases align to TRBD1. CDR1 is MNHEY and CDR2 is SMNVEV in the germline V gene (reference sequence). This CDR3 is built from 15 residues. V was clipped by 6 bases and J by 5 bases; unmatched bases: 12. CDR3 loop: CASSPQWGQVHEQYF. The CDR3 coding sequence is TGTGCCAGCAGCCCCCAGTGGGGACAGGTCCACGAGCAGTACTTC.

This chain's CDR3 is CASTGSHTGELFF. CDR3 in DNA: TGTGCCAGCACGGGGTCTCACACCGGGGAGCTGTTTTTT. The chain combines TRBV6-5 with TRBJ2-2; perhaps TRBD2 as D (5 bases). Germline loops: CDR1 MNHEY, CDR2 SVGAGI. V dropped 7 bases and J dropped 3 bases, with 9 bases sitting between them. The CDR3 has 13 residues.

J is TRBJ2-1 and V is TRBV6-4, with TRBD1 matching over 7 bases. CDR3 length: 15 amino acids. Germline V gene lookup returns CDR1 MRHNA and CDR2 SNTAGT. J gave up 3 bases and V 2 bases, and 4 bases lay outside the gene matches. The CDR3 coding sequence is TGTGCCAGCAGTGACGAGGCAGGGGGCTACAATGAGCAGTTCTTC. This codes for CASSDEAGGYNEQFF.

This chain connects TRBV7-2 to TRBJ2-2, with TRBD2 matching 7 bases. Trimming removed 2 bases from V and 5 bases from J; junction bases left unmatched: 8. There are 16 residues in the CDR3. The germline gives CDR1 SGHTA, CDR2 FQGNSA. In nucleotides, the CDR3 is TGTGCCAGCAGCTTACGATTGCCGGGGGGAACCGGGGAGCTGTTTTTT. Amino acid sequence: CASSLRLPGGTGELFF. The complete variable domain, with remaining parts taken from reference TRBV7-2 and TRBJ2-2, reads GAGVSQSPSNKVTEKGKDVELRCDPISGHTALYWYRQSLGQGLEFLIYFQGNSAPDKSGLPSDRFSAERTGGSVSTLTIQRTQQEDSAVYLCASSLRLPGGTGELFFGEGSRLTVL.

This clone was seen a single time. This chain joins TRBV10-3 and TRBJ1-5; D is possibly TRBD1 (5 bases). Trimming removed 10 bases at V and 6 bases at J, with 13 bases between. Germline values: CDR1 ENHRY, CDR2 SYGVKD. This CDR3 has 12 amino acids. The CDR3 spells CATRVGGQPQHF. CDR3 sequence (DNA): TGTGCCACCCGGGTCGGGGGTCAGCCCCAGCATTTT.

V and J are TRBV4-3 and TRBJ1-2; D is possibly TRBD1 (6 bases). The CDR3 extends over 15 amino acids. In germline, CDR1 is LGHNA, CDR2 YSLEER. Trimming stripped 0 bases from V and 7 bases from J, with 15 bases between. This CDR3 is CASSQERAGVGGYTF. In DNA, the CDR3 is TGCGCCAGCAGCCAAGAGCGGGCAGGGGTTGGTGGCTACACCTTC.

The chain links TRBV6-6 to TRBJ1-3; TRBD1 aligns across 7 bases. The germline V gene encodes CDR1 MNHNY and CDR2 SVGAGI (reference sequence). Losses at the gene ends were 5 bases for V and 3 bases for J; bases not matched to a gene: 4. This CDR3 region has 14 residues. The CDR3 sequence is CASSRQGGGNTIYF. CDR3 sequence (DNA): TGTGCCAGCAGTCGACAGGGAGGTGGAAACACCATATATTTT.

Points on this clone: A junction end diverges from the germline sequence, so it may reflect a read error. The J gene is TRBJ2-1, the V gene TRBV10-2, with 8 bases matching TRBD1. The CDR3 sequence is 15 residues long. In germline, CDR1 is WSHSY, CDR2 SAAADI. The CDR3 sequence is CASNPPGQVLNQQFF. CDR3 bases: TGCGCCAGCAACCCACCGGGACAGGTTCTCAATCAGCAGTTCTTC.

V usage is TRBV5-3 and J usage is TRBJ1-5; TRBD1 matches at 8 bases. TRBV5-3 falls under the ORF class, with uncertain function. This CDR3 comprises 16 residues. V dropped 4 bases and J dropped 5; count of bases not matched to a gene: 11. The CDR3 loop is CARSPIAGQGHQPQHF. The DNA of the CDR3 is TGTGCCAGAAGCCCGATCGCCGGACAGGGCCATCAGCCCCAGCATTTT.

This rearrangement joins TRBV12-5 to TRBJ2-3; TRBD2 aligns across 8 bases. V was pared by 5 bases and J by 0 bases, with 1 base of the junction left unmatched. CDR1 is LGHNT, CDR2 FRNRAP, per germline. This CDR3 comprises 14 residues. The CDR3 is CASGLAGSTDTQYF. CDR3 nucleotides: TGTGCTAGTGGTCTAGCGGGTAGCACAGATACGCAGTATTTT.

The V gene is TRBV27, the J gene TRBJ1-3; a possible D gene is TRBD1 (6 bases). Germline-derived CDR1 and CDR2 are MNHEY and SMNVEV (reference sequence). This CDR3 contains 14 residues. V lost 11 bases and J 4 bases, leaving 18 bases between the germline ends. The CDR3, as DNA: TGTGCCTGCCCCAACAGGGAAGTGGGAAACACCATATATTTT. Translation gives CACPNREVGNTIYF.

This clone was counted between two and nine times. V and J are TRBV6-6 and TRBJ2-7; 8 bases agree with TRBD2. Germline V CDR1 and CDR2: MNHNY, SVGAGI (reference sequence). The CDR3 covers 14 residues. V lost 6 bases to trimming and J lost 5 bases; unmatched junction nucleotides: 9. The CDR3 sequence: CASRPRGGRNEQYF. CDR3 nucleotide sequence: TGTGCCAGCAGGCCTCGGGGGGGCAGGAACGAGCAGTACTTC.

V and J are TRBV11-2 and TRBJ2-5; 11 bases line up with TRBD2. Germline CDR1 is SGHAT and CDR2 is FQNNGV. This CDR3 is built from 15 residues. V lost 5 bases and J lost 2; bases outside the gene matches: 4. Here the CDR3 reads CASSTSGREQETQYF. CDR3 in DNA: TGTGCCAGCAGCACTAGCGGGAGAGAACAAGAGACCCAGTACTTC.

The V call is TRBV15, the J call TRBJ2-7; D is unresolved. The germline V gene encodes CDR1 LNHNV and CDR2 YYDKDF (reference sequence). This CDR3 is 14 amino acids long. The V and J ends lost 0 bases and 3 bases respectively, with 9 bases between them. The CDR3 is CATSRDRVGYEQYF. The CDR3 bases are TGTGCCACCAGCAGAGACCGTGTCGGCTACGAGCAGTACTTC.

CDR3 in amino acids: CATSRELTSDEQFF. Written as DNA, the CDR3 is TGTGCCACCAGCAGAGAACTTACGAGCGATGAGCAGTTCTTC. J is TRBJ2-1 and V is TRBV15; D not resolved. The CDR3 is 14 amino acids. V was trimmed by 0 bases and J by 8 bases, leaving 11 bases between them. Germline V gene lookup returns CDR1 LNHNV and CDR2 YYDKDF (reference sequence).

This rearrangement joins TRBV11-3 to TRBJ1-1; the D gene is possibly TRBD1 (6 bases). The length of the CDR3 is 16 residues. Trimming cost V 6 bases and J 0 bases, with 17 bases left between them. Germline values: CDR1 SGHNT, CDR2 YENEEA. The CDR3 is CASSPSPPGVNTEAFF. The CDR3 DNA sequence: TGTGCCAGCAGTCCTTCCCCCCCAGGGGTGAACACTGAAGCTTTCTTT. The full variable domain, its missing parts supplied by reference TRBV11-3 and TRBJ1-1, is EAGVVQSPRYKIIEKKQPVAFWCNPISGHNTLYWYLQNLGQGPELLIRYENEEAVDDSQLPKDRFSAERLKGVDSTLKIQPAELGDSAVYLCASSPSPPGVNTEAFFGQGTRLTVV.

The chain carries TRBV25-1 and TRBJ2-1; TRBD2 agrees at 12 bases. Trimming removed 2 bases from V and 10 bases from J; junction bases left unmatched: 6. Germline V gene data show CDR1 as MGHDK and CDR2 as SYGVNS. The CDR3 extends over 15 amino acids. The CDR3 here is CASSEGTSGSREQFF. The CDR3 nucleotides read TGTGCCAGCAGTGAAGGGACTAGCGGGTCCAGAGAGCAGTTCTTC.

The chain carries TRBV7-2 and TRBJ2-1; 9 bases align to TRBD2. Germline-derived CDR1 and CDR2 are SGHTA and FQGNSA. Trimming cost V 2 bases and J 6 bases; bases outside gene matches: 8. The CDR3 totals 16 residues. The CDR3 here is CASSLFGLAGINEQFF. CDR3 DNA sequence: TGTGCCAGCAGCTTATTCGGGCTAGCGGGAATCAATGAGCAGTTCTTC.